The 30 T cell receptor beta chains below come from one sample, sequenced in a study of T cells in Graves' hyperthyroidism and ophthalmopathy. Amplified TCR beta CDR3 regions came from RNA transcripts. A set of HTBI primers served as the primers for a first-round RT-PCR of the TCR CDR3. TCRdb reprocessed the multiplex PCR reads with MiXCR, giving one entry per CDR3 protein. The table shows 550,000 to 700,000 distinct CDR3 sequences, with roughly 14% occurring only once. What was sequenced was blood. These receptors were taken from a woman aged 40 to 49 with Graves' ophthalmopathy.

There are a few counts of this clonotype. V and J are TRBV18 and TRBJ2-7; 7 positions agree with TRBD1. With V trimmed by 3 bases and J by 2 bases, 7 bases remained unmatched. This CDR3 is 15 amino acids long. CDR1 and CDR2 from the germline V gene are KGHSH and LQKENI. The CDR3 DNA follows: TGTGCCAGCTCACCTACACAGGGGTCGGCCTACGAGCAGTACTTC. Its protein is CASSPTQGSAYEQYF. Based on the CDR3 plus reference TRBV18 and TRBJ2-7, the full variable domain is NAGVMQNPRHLVRRRGQEARLRCSPMKGHSHVYWYRQLPEEGLKFMVYLQKENIIDESGMPKERFSAEFPKEGPSILRIQQVVRGDSAAYFCASSPTQGSAYEQYFGPGTRLTVT.

This clonotype was picked up many times. This chain uses TRBV5-1 with TRBJ2-5; TRBD1 is a possible D gene (5 bases). CDR3 length equals 15 residues. Trimming shortened V by 0 bases and J by 5 bases, and 14 bases separated the two germline ends. CDR1 is SGHRS and CDR2 is YFSETQ in the germline V gene. This CDR3 reads CASSLVAGLGETQYF. The CDR3 DNA sequence: TGCGCCAGCAGCTTGGTGGCAGGGCTGGGTGAGACCCAGTACTTC.

This clonotype has a count of ten or more. The V and J genes are TRBV6-1 and TRBJ1-1; tentatively, D is TRBD1 (6 bases). CDR3 length: 15 residues. Trimming left V 7 bases short and J 2 bases short, with 17 bases between. Germline values: CDR1 MNHNS, CDR2 SASEGT. The CDR3 DNA reads TGTGCCAGCAAGGACACAGGGACATCAAACACTGAAGCTTTCTTT. Its translation is CASKDTGTSNTEAFF.

In this sample, this clonotype turned up many times. The V gene is TRBV19, the J gene TRBJ2-7; 11 nucleotides align to TRBD2. CDR3 length: 16 residues. V shed 6 bases and J 2 bases; nucleotides not matched to a gene: 9. Germline V gene lookup returns CDR1 LNHDA and CDR2 SQIVND (reference sequence). The CDR3 sequence: CASSISGRAVAYEQYF. The CDR3, as DNA: TGTGCCAGTAGCATTAGCGGGAGGGCCGTCGCCTACGAGCAGTACTTC. The variable domain in full, with the rest retrieved from reference TRBV19 and TRBJ2-7, is DGGITQSPKYLFRKEGQNVTLSCEQNLNHDAMYWYRQDPGQGLRLIYYSQIVNDFQKGDIAEGYSVSREKKESFPLTVTSAQKNPTAFYLCASSISGRAVAYEQYFGPGTRLTVT.

This clonotype appeared a few times. The conserved phenylalanine or tryptophan normally closing the CDR3 is absent here, so this likely arose from a read error. The chain joins TRBV19 to TRBJ2-4; 8 bases fit TRBD2. The germline V gene encodes CDR1 LNHDA and CDR2 SQIVND (reference sequence). Losses at the gene ends were 3 bases for V and 1 base for J; bases not matched to a gene: 20. The CDR3 loop spans 21 amino acids. CDR3 region: CASSMDSHGLAGGEAKNIQYL. The CDR3 DNA sequence: TGTGCCAGTAGTATGGACAGTCATGGACTAGCTGGGGGTGAGGCCAAAAACATTCAGTACCTC.

This clonotype occurred many times. This chain joins TRBV12-3 or TRBV12-4 and TRBJ2-5; the D is unclear. The V end lost 0 bases, the J end lost 5 bases, and 7 bases lay between the germline ends. This CDR3 is 13 amino acids long. CDR3: CASSLARSETQYF. The CDR3 bases are TGTGCCAGCAGTTTAGCGAGGAGCGAGACCCAGTACTTC.

This clonotype appeared many times. The V call is TRBV5-5, the J call TRBJ2-7; 8 bases fit TRBD1. V dropped 4 bases and J dropped 2; count of bases not matched to a gene: 8. CDR1 and CDR2 (germline): SGHKS, YYEKEE (reference sequence). CDR3 length: 15 residues. CDR3 loop: CASSPAWDRPYEQYF. The CDR3 bases are TGTGCCAGCAGCCCCGCCTGGGACAGGCCCTACGAGCAGTACTTC.

This clonotype was found many times. The chain joins TRBV7-2 to TRBJ2-7; 9 bases are a match to TRBD1. CDR3 length: 14 amino acids. With V trimmed by 0 bases and J by 5 bases, 2 bases remained unmatched. From germline, CDR1 is SGHTA and CDR2 FQGNSA. CDR3 sequence: CASSLARTGDEQYF. The CDR3 DNA follows: TGTGCCAGCAGCTTAGCGAGGACAGGGGACGAGCAGTACTTC.

This clonotype was picked up many times. The chain links TRBV15 to TRBJ1-2; D may be TRBD1 (5 bases). V lost 0 bases and J lost 2, with 13 bases in between. Germline V gives CDR1 LNHNV, CDR2 YYDKDF (reference sequence). This CDR3 contains 16 residues. The CDR3 protein is CATSRDLQEGNYGYTF. The CDR3, as DNA: TGTGCCACCAGCAGAGATTTACAGGAGGGCAACTATGGCTACACCTTC.

This clonotype was seen ten or more times. J is TRBJ2-5 and V is TRBV9; a weak D match, TRBD1 (6 bases). CDR1 and CDR2 (germline): SGDLS, YYNGEE. The CDR3 extends over 14 amino acids. Trimming took off 3 bases at V and 2 bases at J, with 11 bases between the two ends. The CDR3 loop reads CASSDRQEQETQYF. In nucleotides, the CDR3 is TGTGCCAGCAGCGACCGACAGGAACAAGAGACCCAGTACTTC.

The chain has TRBV25-1 and TRBJ2-2; D may be TRBD2 (6 bases). This CDR3 has 17 amino acids. Between the trimmed V and J ends, which lost 8 bases and 0 bases, there was a span of 19 bases. Germline V CDR1 and CDR2: MGHDK, SYGVNS. CDR3 region: CASGGPGVSANTGELFF. The DNA for the CDR3 is TGTGCCAGCGGGGGACCGGGGGTTTCGGCGAACACCGGGGAGCTGTTTTTT. Full variable domain (remainder filled in from reference TRBV25-1 and TRBJ2-2): EADIYQTPRYLVIGTGKKITLECSQTMGHDKMYWYQQDPGMELHLIHYSYGVNSTEKGDLSSESTVSRIRTEHFPLTLESARPSHTSQYLCASGGPGVSANTGELFFGEGSRLTVL.

This clonotype has just a few counts. V gene TRBV6-2 or TRBV6-3 combines with J gene TRBJ2-7; the D gene is possibly TRBD1 (5 bases). Germline assignment: CDR1 MNHEY and CDR2 SVGEGT. The V end was cut by 0 bases, the J end by 0 bases, with 9 bases between. The CDR3 is 15 residues long. This CDR3 is CASSYSIDSSYEQYF. The CDR3 DNA reads TGTGCCAGCAGTTACTCGATAGACAGCTCCTACGAGCAGTACTTC.

This clonotype has a handful of counts. V gene TRBV5-1 combines with J gene TRBJ2-7; D is unclear. This CDR3 has 14 amino acids. Germline V CDR1 and CDR2: SGHRS, YFSETQ. Trimming stripped 5 bases from V and 6 bases from J, with 18 bases between. The CDR3 nucleotides are TGCGCCAGCAGTTCGGGTCGCTGGGGTTCCGAGCAGTACTTC. Its translation: CASSSGRWGSEQYF.

Comments on this clonotype: One junction end disagrees with the germline gene, perhaps due to a read error. This chain links TRBV30 with TRBJ1-2; D gene unclear. The germline gives CDR1 GTSNPN, CDR2 SVGIG (reference sequence). The CDR3 runs to 13 residues. CDR3 sequence: CARSPWTNYGYTF. For the CDR3, the DNA is TGTGCCCGGAGTCCGTGGACTAACTATGGCTACACCTTC.

This clonotype has ten or more counts. The chain employs TRBV28 and TRBJ2-7, with TRBD1 identical over 7 bases. J was trimmed by 1 base and V by 5 bases; bases with no gene match: 8. The CDR3 consists of 15 residues. The germline gives CDR1 MDHEN, CDR2 SYDVKM. The CDR3 nucleotides read TGTGCCAGCAGTCCCCCCGGGACAGTTTCCTACGAGCAGTACTTC. Its translation: CASSPPGTVSYEQYF.

Many counts were recorded for this clonotype. DNA of the CDR3: TGTGCCAGCACTCAAAGGGGCGGGAGAGTCACCGGGGAGCTGTTTTTT. Protein product: CASTQRGGRVTGELFF. This rearrangement joins TRBV27 to TRBJ2-2; 7 nucleotides line up with TRBD2. Looked up from germline, CDR1 is MNHEY and CDR2 is SMNVEV (reference sequence). After removal of 7 bases from V and 4 bases from J, the junction contained 12 bases not matched to a gene. The CDR3 runs to 16 residues.

This clonotype showed up many times. V usage is TRBV6-1 and J usage is TRBJ1-3, with no clear D. Germline-derived CDR1 and CDR2 are MNHNS and SASEGT. The CDR3 totals 16 residues. Trimming left V 11 bases short and J 0 bases short, with 20 bases between. The CDR3 region is CALHPLKDFSGNTIYF. In DNA, the CDR3 is TGTGCCTTACATCCCCTAAAAGACTTCTCTGGAAACACCATATATTTT.

This CDR3 is CASSSPGTATYEQYF. CDR3 in DNA: TGTGCCAGCAGTTCGCCCGGGACAGCTACCTACGAGCAGTACTTC. The chain recombines TRBV28 with TRBJ2-7; 7 bases are a match to TRBD1. Per germline, CDR1 MDHEN and CDR2 SYDVKM. This CDR3 spans 15 amino acids. The V segment lost 4 bases and the J segment 2 bases; nucleotides outside the gene matches: 8.

V and J are TRBV6-1 and TRBJ1-1; D call uncertain. CDR3 length: 18 amino acids. CDR1 is MNHNS and CDR2 is SASEGT in the germline V gene. Trimming removed 2 bases at V and 1 base at J, with 20 bases between. CDR3 nucleotides: TGTGCCAGCAGTGAAAATAACTGGGAACAATACGCGAACACTGAAGCTTTCTTT. It codes for CASSENNWEQYANTEAFF.

This clonotype was observed many times. V gene TRBV12-3 or TRBV12-4 combines with J gene TRBJ2-5, with TRBD2 as a possible D gene (7 bases). This CDR3 is built from 15 residues. The germline V and J ends were trimmed by 1 base and 2 bases, with 11 bases remaining between them. The CDR3 loop reads CASSLEGGAQETQYF. For the CDR3, the DNA is TGTGCCAGCAGTTTAGAGGGGGGGGCTCAAGAGACCCAGTACTTC.

The sample holds many counts of this clonotype. The V and J genes are TRBV19 and TRBJ2-1; D could derive from TRBD1 or TRBD2 (5 bases each). The ends were cut back, 8 bases at V and 4 bases at J, with 12 bases in the middle. The CDR3 has 13 amino acids. Germline loops: CDR1 LNHDA, CDR2 SQIVND (reference sequence). The CDR3 DNA reads as TGTGCCAGTGGGACCACACGTTACAATGAGCAGTTCTTC. This codes for CASGTTRYNEQFF.

This clonotype was seen ten or more times. V is TRBV10-3 and J is TRBJ2-5, with 7 nucleotides matching TRBD1. The V and J ends lost 3 bases and 3 bases, in that order; junction bases with no gene match: 4. The CDR3 totals 14 residues. The V gene's germline CDR1 is ENHRY and CDR2 SYGVKD. The CDR3 loop reads CAISESDREETQYF. CDR3 in DNA: TGTGCCATCAGTGAATCCGACAGGGAAGAGACCCAGTACTTC.

This clonotype was seen repeatedly, ten times or more. The rearrangement links TRBV7-8 to TRBJ1-1, with D possibly matching TRBD1 (5 bases). The germline V gene encodes CDR1 SGHVS and CDR2 FQNEAQ. The length of the CDR3 is 15 residues. V was shortened by 2 bases and J by 5 bases, with 15 bases between the two germline ends. This chain's CDR3 is CASSLLRQGGTEAFF. In DNA form, the CDR3 reads TGTGCCAGCAGCTTACTGCGGCAGGGAGGAACTGAAGCTTTCTTT.

This clonotype was counted at least ten times. The chain uses TRBV5-5 and TRBJ1-5, with D uncertain. Germline CDR1 and CDR2: SGHKS and YYEKEE (reference sequence). CDR3 length equals 16 residues. The V end lost 0 bases, the J end lost 3 bases, and 13 bases lay between the germline ends. The DNA for the CDR3 is TGTGCCAGCAGCTTGGCCGGGGATCCGTACAATCAGCCCCAGCATTTT. This codes for CASSLAGDPYNQPQHF. Based on the CDR3 plus reference TRBV5-5 and TRBJ1-5, the full variable domain is DAGVTQSPTHLIKTRGQQVTLRCSPISGHKSVSWYQQVLGQGPQFIFQYYEKEERGRGNFPDRFSARQFPNYSSELNVNALLLGDSALYLCASSLAGDPYNQPQHFGDGTRLSIL.

This clonotype has ten or more counts. The genes are TRBV6-4 and TRBJ2-7; D remains unclear. CDR1 and CDR2 from the germline V gene are MRHNA and SNTAGT. The CDR3 has 18 amino acids. The ends were cut back, 4 bases at V and 0 bases at J, with 22 bases in the middle. DNA of the CDR3: TGTGCCAGCAGTGTCTCTGGTGATGGCAGACCACTCTCCTACGAGCAGTACTTC. This encodes CASSVSGDGRPLSYEQYF.

This clonotype was counted ten times or more. The V call is TRBV28, the J call TRBJ1-1; D is unclear. Germline lookup yields CDR1 MDHEN and CDR2 SYDVKM. Deletions cut 5 bases from V and 3 bases from J, with 13 bases between. The CDR3 spans 14 residues. The CDR3 DNA sequence: TGTGCCAGCAGTCCCCACCTGGCCTACACTGAAGCTTTCTTT. Amino acid sequence: CASSPHLAYTEAFF.

This clonotype was seen only a few times. The CDR3 DNA reads as TGCGCCAGCAGCCAGGGACAGGGGATAGATGGCTACACCTTC. Protein sequence: CASSQGQGIDGYTF. This rearrangement joins TRBV5-1 to TRBJ1-2, with 10 bases identical to TRBD1. The V gene end was trimmed by 4 bases and the J gene end by 6 bases; junction bases not matched to a gene: 6. Germline V CDR1 and CDR2: SGHRS, YFSETQ. The CDR3 runs 14 residues.

CDR3 nucleotides: TGTGCCAGCCACAGGGGTTACACTGAAGCTTTCTTT. Its translation: CASHRGYTEAFF. V and J are TRBV2 and TRBJ1-1; 7 nucleotides align to TRBD1. V lost 8 bases to trimming and J lost 3 bases; unmatched junction nucleotides: 3. CDR1 and CDR2 from the germline V gene are SNHLY and FYNNEI. This CDR3 contains 12 residues. The full variable domain, with the rest looked up from reference TRBV2 and TRBJ1-1, is EPEVTQTPSHQVTQMGQEVILRCVPISNHLYFYWYRQILGQKVEFLVSFYNNEISEKSEIFDDQFSVERPDGSNFTLKIRSTKLEDSAMYFCASHRGYTEAFFGQGTRLTVV.

This clonotype was seen repeatedly, ten times or more. The chain joins TRBV12-3 or TRBV12-4 to TRBJ2-7; 14 nucleotides line up with TRBD2. This CDR3 has 15 amino acids. Trimming removed 7 bases from V and 7 bases from J; junction bases left unmatched: 9. The CDR3: CASNKGLAGEGEQYF. CDR3 DNA: TGTGCCAGCAATAAGGGACTAGCGGGGGAAGGGGAGCAGTACTTC.

The table lists this clonotype with many counts. The DNA for the CDR3 is TGTGCCAGCAGACCCGGACGGATGAACACTGAAGCTTTCTTT. The encoded protein is CASRPGRMNTEAFF. The rearrangement uses TRBV11-3 and TRBJ1-1; D remains ambiguous. Trimming removed 6 bases from V and 0 bases from J, with 11 bases in between. Germline V gene lookup returns CDR1 SGHNT and CDR2 YENEEA. This CDR3 spans 14 amino acids.